This is a list of T cell receptor beta chains from one sample in a study of early T cells in non-severe SARS-CoV-2 infection. MiXCR, run by TCRdb on the 5' RACE reads, gives a single entry per CDR3 protein. Of about 77,000 distinct CDR3 sequences listed, roughly 9.6% are singletons. The specimen sequenced was whole blood. The receptors were gathered from an adult who was a healthcare worker with PCR-confirmed SARS-CoV-2 infection or an uninfected control (not recorded which). Each CDR3 is given with its conserved first and last residue.

>TRBV20-1
CSPRRGTDTQYF
>TRBV27
CASSLSGLQNTEAFF
>TRBV6-4
CASSGGGGTGELFF
>TRBV6-4
CASSGLVGGEAFF
>TRBV28
CASSLPYNRGHRSYEQYF
>TRBV7-9
CASSPTGRSGGEKLFF
>TRBV2
CASSRMAGTYRGGTEAFF
>TRBV20-1
CSARSTSGKINEQFF
>TRBV5-1
CASSLSRLPDTQYF
>TRBV19
CASRPDRGKLNGYTF
>TRBV5-1
CASRHTDTQYF
>TRBV7-9
CASSSTERDTGELFF
>TRBV24-1
CATSDAGSGVTGELFF
>TRBV29-1
CSVGGTRGNEQFF
>TRBV6-6
CASTLRQGGRDTQYF
>TRBV27
CASSPKPIAYEQYF
>TRBV28
CASSPLGFNEAFF
>TRBV7-2
CASSLSSGLTSTDTQYF
>TRBV19
CASSPTGDYGYTF
>TRBV3-1
CASSQPGGYEQYF
>TRBV5-1
CASRDTMGNGYTF
>TRBV5-4
CASSASGRASDEQFF
>TRBV5-1
CASSEDLDTQYF
>TRBV27
CASSPPRAFHEQYF